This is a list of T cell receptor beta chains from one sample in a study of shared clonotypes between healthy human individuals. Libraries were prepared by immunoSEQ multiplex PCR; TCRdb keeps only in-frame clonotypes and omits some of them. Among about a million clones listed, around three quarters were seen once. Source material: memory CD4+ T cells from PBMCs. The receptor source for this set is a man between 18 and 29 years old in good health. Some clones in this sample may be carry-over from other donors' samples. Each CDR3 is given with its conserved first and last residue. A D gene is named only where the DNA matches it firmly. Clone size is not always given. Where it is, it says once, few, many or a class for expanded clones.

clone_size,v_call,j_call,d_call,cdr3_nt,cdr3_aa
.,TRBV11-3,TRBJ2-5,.,TGTGCCAGCAGCTTTGACGGCACAAAAGAGACCCAGTACTTC,CASSFDGTKETQYF
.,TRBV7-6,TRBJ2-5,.,TGTGCCAGCAGCTTATCGCCAGGGGTCGGCCAAGAGACCCAGTACTTC,CASSLSPGVGQETQYF
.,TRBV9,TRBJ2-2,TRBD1,TGTGCCAGCAGCGTTTTGGGACAGACGAACACCGGGGAGCTGTTTTTT,CASSVLGQTNTGELFF
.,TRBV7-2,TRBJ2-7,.,TGTGCCAGCAGCTTACGGCACGCTTCCTACGAGCAGTACTTC,CASSLRHASYEQYF
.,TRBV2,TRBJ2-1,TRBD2,TGTGCCAGCAAACGACTAGCGGGAACCCAAAGCTCCTACAATGAGCAGTTCTTC,CASKRLAGTQSSYNEQFF
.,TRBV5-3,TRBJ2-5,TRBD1,TGTGCCAGAAGCTTTAATTCGAGGACAGGGGCGGTTGAGACCCAGTACTTC,CARSFNSRTGAVETQYF
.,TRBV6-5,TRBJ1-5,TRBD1,TGTGCCAGCCGACCCACAGGGGGCTCTCAGCCCCAGCATTTT,CASRPTGGSQPQHF
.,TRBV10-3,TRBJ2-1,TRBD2,TGTGCCATCAGTGAAAAGGGGCGGGAGGGGAATGAGCAGTTCTTC,CAISEKGREGNEQFF
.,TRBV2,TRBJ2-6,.,TGTGCCAGCAGTGATAAGGGAACCGGGGCCAACGTCCTGACTTTC,CASSDKGTGANVLTF
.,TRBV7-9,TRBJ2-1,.,TGTGCCAGCAGCCGGGCCTACTACAATGAGCAGTTCTTC,CASSRAYYNEQFF
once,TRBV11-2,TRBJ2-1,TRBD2,TGTGCCAGCAGCTTAGTTCCCCAACTAGCGGGAGGGAATGAGCAGTTCTTC,CASSLVPQLAGGNEQFF
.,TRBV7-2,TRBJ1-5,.,TGTGCCAGCAGCTTGGGTGGGCGGCAGCCCCAGCATTTT,CASSLGGRQPQHF
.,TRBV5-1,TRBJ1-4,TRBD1,TGCGCCAGCAGGGCAGGGGGTAATGAAAAACTGTTTTTT,CASRAGGNEKLFF
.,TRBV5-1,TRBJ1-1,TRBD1,TGCGCCAGCAGCAAGCCCTCGGACAGGGCTGGGAGAGCTTTCTTT,CASSKPSDRAGRAFF
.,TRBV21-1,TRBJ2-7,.,TGTGCCAGCAGCTCGACAGGGGAGTCCTACGAGCAGTACTTC,CASSSTGESYEQYF
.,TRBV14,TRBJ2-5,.,TGTGCCAGCAGCCAAGACTTGATAGGGGAGACCCAGTACTTC,CASSQDLIGETQYF
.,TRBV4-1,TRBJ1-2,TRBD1,TGCGCCAGCAGCAATTCAGGGACAGGGAGCGTCTATGGCTACACCTTC,CASSNSGTGSVYGYTF
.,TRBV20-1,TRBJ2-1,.,TGCAGTGCTAGTGCCAATGAGCAGTTCTTC,CSASANEQFF
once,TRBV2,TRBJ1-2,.,TGTGCCAGCAGTGAAGCGAAAGCCGAGGACCTCTATGGCTACACCTTC,CASSEAKAEDLYGYTF
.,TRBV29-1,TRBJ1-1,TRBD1,TGCAGCGTTGACCGGGACAGGTCAGCTTTCTTT,CSVDRDRSAFF
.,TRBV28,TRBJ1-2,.,TGTGCCAGCAGTGCAAGCTATGGCTACACCTTC,CASSASYGYTF
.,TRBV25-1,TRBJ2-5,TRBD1,TGTGCCAGCAGACAGGGGGCGAAAGAGACCCAGTACTTC,CASRQGAKETQYF
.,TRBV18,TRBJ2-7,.,TGTGCCAGCTCACCAATTGTTTTGGGATCGATGGCCTACTACGAGCAGTACTTC,CASSPIVLGSMAYYEQYF
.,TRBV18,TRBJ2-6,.,TGTGCCAGCTCACCAAACATGGGGGCCAACGTCCTGACTTTC,CASSPNMGANVLTF
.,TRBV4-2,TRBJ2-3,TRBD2,TGTGCCAGCAGCCACCTCTTAGCGGGAGAAGGAGATACGCAGTATTTT,CASSHLLAGEGDTQYF
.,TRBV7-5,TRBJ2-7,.,TGTGTCAGAAGCTGCAGGACTAGCGGGAGTTCGGTCTCCGAGCAGTACTTC,CVRSCRTSGSSVSEQYF
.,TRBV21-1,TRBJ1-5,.,TGTGCCAGCAGCAACGTCAGGGGGAATCAGCCCCAGCATTTT,CASSNVRGNQPQHF
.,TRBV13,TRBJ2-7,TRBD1,TGTGCCAGCACCTCGGTCACACAGGGGGGTTACGAGCAGTACTTC,CASTSVTQGGYEQYF
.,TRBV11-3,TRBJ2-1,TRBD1,TGTGCCAGCAGCTCGGACAGGGGGCGGAATGAGCAGTTCTTC,CASSSDRGRNEQFF
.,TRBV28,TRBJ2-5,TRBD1,TGTGCCAGCAGTCCGACAGGGGCGGTGCTAGAGACCCAGTACTTC,CASSPTGAVLETQYF
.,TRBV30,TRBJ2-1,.,TGTGCCTGGGGTGGCTTGGGAGAGGGTGAGCAGTTCTTC,CAWGGLGEGEQFF
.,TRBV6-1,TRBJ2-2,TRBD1,TGTGCCAGCAACAGACAGGGGGCCGACGGGGAGCTGTTTTTT,CASNRQGADGELFF
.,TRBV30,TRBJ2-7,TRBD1,TGTGCCTGGAGATACCCCGGGACAGGAGTATCCTACGAGCAGTACTTC,CAWRYPGTGVSYEQYF
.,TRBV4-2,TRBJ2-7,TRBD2,TGTGCCAGCAGCCAAGTCGCGGGGGCCTACGAGCAGTACTTC,CASSQVAGAYEQYF
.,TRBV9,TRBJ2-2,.,TGTGCCAGCAGCGCAGATCCTGAGGGCGGGGAGCTGTTTTTT,CASSADPEGGELFF
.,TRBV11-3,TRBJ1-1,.,TGTGCCAGCAGCCTGGGGGGGGACACTGAAGCTTTCTTT,CASSLGGDTEAFF
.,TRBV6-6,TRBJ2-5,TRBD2,TGTGCCAGCAGTAAACAAATAGCGGGAGACGAGACCCAGTACTTC,CASSKQIAGDETQYF
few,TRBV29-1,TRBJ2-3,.,TGCAGCGCAGACCGCTTTTCTGGCACAGATACGCAGTATTTT,CSADRFSGTDTQYF
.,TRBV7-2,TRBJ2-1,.,TGTGCCAGCAGCCCCCAATCCTACAATGAGCAGTTCTTC,CASSPQSYNEQFF
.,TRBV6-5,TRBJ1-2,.,TGTGCCAGCAGTTACTCGACCAGTTATGGCTACACCTTC,CASSYSTSYGYTF
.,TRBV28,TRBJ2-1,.,TGTGCCAGCAGCCCTTTAGCGGTCAGCTCCTACAATGAGCAGTTCTTC,CASSPLAVSSYNEQFF
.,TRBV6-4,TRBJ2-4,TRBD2,TGTGCCAACACTAGCGGTGAACTAGCCAAAAACATTCAGTACTTC,CANTSGELAKNIQYF
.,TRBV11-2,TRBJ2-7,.,TGTGCCAGCAGCAGAGTGACGGGACGGACGGCCTACGAGCAGTACTTC,CASSRVTGRTAYEQYF
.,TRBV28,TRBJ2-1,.,TGTGCCAGCAGTTTTGAGGGTGAGCAGTTCTTC,CASSFEGEQFF
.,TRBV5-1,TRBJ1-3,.,TGCGCCAGCAGCTTGTATGGGGCCGAAAACACCATATATTTT,CASSLYGAENTIYF
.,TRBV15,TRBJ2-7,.,TGTGCCACCAGCAGGGGGGGCAGAGTGGCCTACGAGCAGTACTTC,CATSRGGRVAYEQYF
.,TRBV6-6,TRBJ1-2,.,TGTGCCAGCAGTCAGCAGCCAGCCTATAACTATGGCTACACCTTC,CASSQQPAYNYGYTF
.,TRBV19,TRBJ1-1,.,TGTGCCAGCGTTTCGAGGGGAATGAACACTGAAGCTTTCTTT,CASVSRGMNTEAFF
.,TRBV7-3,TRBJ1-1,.,TGTGCCAGCAGGTTCCGGACCCAGGGCACTGAAGCTTTCTTT,CASRFRTQGTEAFF
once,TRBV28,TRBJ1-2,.,TGTGCCAGCAGTTTAACAGTAGGAGGAGACGGCTACACCTTC,CASSLTVGGDGYTF
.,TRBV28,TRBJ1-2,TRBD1,TGTGCCAGCAGTTGGGGGACAGCGAACTATGGCTACACCTTC,CASSWGTANYGYTF
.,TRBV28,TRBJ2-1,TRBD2,TGTGCCAGCAGTTTGGCTAGCGGGGGCCACAATGAGCAGTTCTTC,CASSLASGGHNEQFF
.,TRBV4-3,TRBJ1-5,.,TGCGCCAGCAGCCAAGCCACGATCAATCAGCCCCAGCATTTT,CASSQATINQPQHF
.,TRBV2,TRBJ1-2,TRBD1,TGTGCCAGCAGTACCCGACAGGGGGCCTACTATGGCTACACCTTC,CASSTRQGAYYGYTF
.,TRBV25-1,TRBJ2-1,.,TGTGCCAGCAGTGTGTTGGGGGGATGGAATGAGCAGTTCTTC,CASSVLGGWNEQFF
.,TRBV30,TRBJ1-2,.,TGTGCCTGGAGTACCCCTCCGATTAACTATGGCTACACCTTC,CAWSTPPINYGYTF
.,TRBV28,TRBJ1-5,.,TGTGCCAGCAGTTTCGCGGGGGGCGGTCAGCCCCAGCATTTT,CASSFAGGGQPQHF